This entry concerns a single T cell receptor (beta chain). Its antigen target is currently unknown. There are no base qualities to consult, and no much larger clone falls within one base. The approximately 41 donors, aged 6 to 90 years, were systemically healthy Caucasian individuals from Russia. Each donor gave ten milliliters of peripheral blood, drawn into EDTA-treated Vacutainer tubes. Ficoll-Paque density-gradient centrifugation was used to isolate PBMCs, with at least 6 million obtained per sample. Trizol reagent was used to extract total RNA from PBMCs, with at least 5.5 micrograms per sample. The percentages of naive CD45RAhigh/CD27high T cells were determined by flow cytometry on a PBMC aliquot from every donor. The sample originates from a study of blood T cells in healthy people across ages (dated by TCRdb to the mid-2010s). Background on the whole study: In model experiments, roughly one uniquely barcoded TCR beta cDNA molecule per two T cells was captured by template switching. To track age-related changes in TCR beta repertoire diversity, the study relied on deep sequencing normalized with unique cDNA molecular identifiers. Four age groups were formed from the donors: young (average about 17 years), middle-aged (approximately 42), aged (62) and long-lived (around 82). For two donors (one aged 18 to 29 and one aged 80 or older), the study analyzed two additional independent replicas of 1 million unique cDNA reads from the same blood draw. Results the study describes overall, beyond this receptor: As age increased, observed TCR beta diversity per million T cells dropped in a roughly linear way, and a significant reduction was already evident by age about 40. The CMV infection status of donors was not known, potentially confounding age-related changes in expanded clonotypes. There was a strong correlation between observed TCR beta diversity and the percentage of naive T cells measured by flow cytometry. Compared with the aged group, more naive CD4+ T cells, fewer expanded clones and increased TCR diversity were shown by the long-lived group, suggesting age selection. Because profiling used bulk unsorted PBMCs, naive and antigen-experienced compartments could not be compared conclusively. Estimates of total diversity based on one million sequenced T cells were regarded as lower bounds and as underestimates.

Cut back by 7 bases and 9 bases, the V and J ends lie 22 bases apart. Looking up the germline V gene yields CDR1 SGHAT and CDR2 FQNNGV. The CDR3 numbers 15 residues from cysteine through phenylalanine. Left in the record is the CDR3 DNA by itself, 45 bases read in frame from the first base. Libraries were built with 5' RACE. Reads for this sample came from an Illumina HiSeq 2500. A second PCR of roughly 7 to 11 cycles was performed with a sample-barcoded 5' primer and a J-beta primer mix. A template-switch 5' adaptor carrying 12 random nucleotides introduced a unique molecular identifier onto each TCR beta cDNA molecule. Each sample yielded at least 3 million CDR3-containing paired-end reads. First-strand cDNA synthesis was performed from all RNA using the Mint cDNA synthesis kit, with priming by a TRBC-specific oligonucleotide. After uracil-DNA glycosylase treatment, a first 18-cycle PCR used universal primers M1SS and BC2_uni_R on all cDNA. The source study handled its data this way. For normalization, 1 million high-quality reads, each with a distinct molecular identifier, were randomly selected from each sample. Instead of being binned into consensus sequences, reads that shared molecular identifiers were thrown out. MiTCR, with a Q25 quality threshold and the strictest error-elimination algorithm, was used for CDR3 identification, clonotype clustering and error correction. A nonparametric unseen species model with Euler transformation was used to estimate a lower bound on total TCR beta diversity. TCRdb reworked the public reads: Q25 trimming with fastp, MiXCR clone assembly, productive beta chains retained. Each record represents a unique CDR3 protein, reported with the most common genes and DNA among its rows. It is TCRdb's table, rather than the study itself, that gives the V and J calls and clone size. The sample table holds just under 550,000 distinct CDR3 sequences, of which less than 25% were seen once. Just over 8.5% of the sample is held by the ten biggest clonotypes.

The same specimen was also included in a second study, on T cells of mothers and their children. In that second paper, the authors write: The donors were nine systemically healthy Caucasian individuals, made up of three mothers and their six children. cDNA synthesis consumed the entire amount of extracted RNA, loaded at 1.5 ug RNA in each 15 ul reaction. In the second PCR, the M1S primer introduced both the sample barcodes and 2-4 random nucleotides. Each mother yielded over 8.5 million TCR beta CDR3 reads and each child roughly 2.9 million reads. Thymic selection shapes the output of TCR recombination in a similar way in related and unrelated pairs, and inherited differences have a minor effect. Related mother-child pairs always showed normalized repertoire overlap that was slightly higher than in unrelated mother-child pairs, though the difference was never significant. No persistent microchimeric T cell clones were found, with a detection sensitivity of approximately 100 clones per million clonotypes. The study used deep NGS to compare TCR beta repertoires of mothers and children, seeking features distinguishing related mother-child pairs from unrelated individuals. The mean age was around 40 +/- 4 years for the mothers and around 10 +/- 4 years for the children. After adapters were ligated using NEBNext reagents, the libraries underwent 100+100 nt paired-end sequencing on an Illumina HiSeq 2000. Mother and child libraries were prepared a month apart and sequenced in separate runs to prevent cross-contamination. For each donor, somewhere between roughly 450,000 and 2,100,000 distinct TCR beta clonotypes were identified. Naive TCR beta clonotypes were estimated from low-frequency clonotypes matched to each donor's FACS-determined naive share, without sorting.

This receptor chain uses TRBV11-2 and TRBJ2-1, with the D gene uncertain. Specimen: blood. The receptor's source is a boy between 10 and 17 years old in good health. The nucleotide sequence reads TGTGCCAGCACCCCATTTGAGGTCGGAACCAGTGAGCAGTTCTTC. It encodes CASTPFEVGTSEQFF.